This paragraph reports one T cell receptor beta chain. CDR3 size: 17 residues. The V end was cut by 0 bases, the J end by 0 bases, with 10 bases between. In germline, CDR1 is SGHNT, CDR2 YYREEE (reference sequence). The sample originates from a study of OX40 agonist ivuxolimab in advanced cancers. The repertoire was sequenced with immunoSEQ multiplex PCR; TCRdb's copy has only in-frame clones and lacks some. The data hold about 46,000 clones, with about 88% observed a single time. The chain links TRBV5-4 to TRBJ2-6, with D unclear. The origin of this receptor is an adult with an advanced solid tumor such as melanoma, head and neck, liver or kidney cancer. The sample here was CD4+ or CD8+ T cells sorted from blood, taken in a trial of the OX40 agonist ivuxolimab. In DNA form, the CDR3 reads TGTGCCAGCAGCTTGGAAGGCAGGAACTCTGGGGCCAACGTCCTGACTTTC. This gives the protein CASSLEGRNSGANVLTF.